Each of the 28 T cell receptor beta chains below was sequenced from the same sample in a study of blood T cell repertoires in COVID-19. Data came from immunoSEQ multiplex PCR; TCRdb stores just in-frame clones and leaves some out. In the table there are 200,000 or so clones, roughly 88% of which are singletons. Sequenced sample: PBMCs or T cells enriched from blood (not recorded which). These receptor sequences come from a middle-aged woman with acute COVID-19.

CDR3 amino acids: CASSEYVEGAGTEAFF. CDR3 nucleotide sequence: TGTGCCAGCAGTGAATATGTAGAAGGAGCCGGCACTGAAGCTTTCTTT. The J gene is TRBJ1-1, the V gene TRBV6-1; unclear D gene. V was trimmed by 2 bases and J by 4 bases, leaving 17 bases between them. This CDR3 region has 16 residues. CDR1 MNHNS and CDR2 SASEGT come from the germline V gene.

The genes are TRBV4-3 and TRBJ1-2; 7 nucleotides line up with TRBD1. J was trimmed by 5 bases and V by 3 bases; bases with no gene match: 9. Looked up from germline, CDR1 is LGHNA and CDR2 is YSLEER. This CDR3 contains 15 residues. CDR3 coding DNA: TGCGCCAGCAGCCACGGAGTTACAGGGGTTTATGGCTACACCTTC. This sequence encodes CASSHGVTGVYGYTF.

The chain uses TRBV10-1 and TRBJ2-2; D not resolved. Germline V gives CDR1 WNHNN, CDR2 SYGVQD (reference sequence). The CDR3 is made up of 12 amino acids. Trimming removed 8 bases from V and 4 bases from J, with 8 bases in between. The CDR3 is CASEPGTGELFF. The DNA for the CDR3 is TGCGCCAGCGAACCGGGCACCGGGGAGCTGTTTTTT.

The rearrangement joins TRBV19 to TRBJ1-5; TRBD1 aligns across 9 bases. Trimming removed 4 bases from V and 5 bases from J; junction bases left unmatched: 6. CDR1 is LNHDA and CDR2 is SQIVND in the germline V gene (reference sequence). This CDR3 has 15 residues. The CDR3 region has the DNA TGTGCCAGTAGTACACCGGGACAGGGCGATCAGCCCCAGCATTTT. Amino acid sequence: CASSTPGQGDQPQHF.

V is TRBV9 and J is TRBJ1-2; a weak D match, TRBD1 (6 bases). V shed 2 bases and J shed 5 bases, with 13 bases lying between them. Germline V gene data show CDR1 as SGDLS and CDR2 as YYNGEE. The CDR3 has 14 residues. DNA for the CDR3: TGTGCCAGCAGCGTCGACAGGCTCGGGTATGGCTACACCTTC. This translates into CASSVDRLGYGYTF.

This chain uses TRBV4-1 with TRBJ2-2; D is possibly TRBD1 (6 bases). CDR1 is MGHRA, CDR2 YSYEKL, per germline. This CDR3 has 16 amino acids. V was shortened by 0 bases and J by 0 bases, with 8 bases between the two germline ends. DNA of the CDR3: TGCGCCAGCAGCCAAGACGGACAGACGAACACCGGGGAGCTGTTTTTT. The encoded protein is CASSQDGQTNTGELFF.

The genes are TRBV7-3 and TRBJ2-1; tentative D call: TRBD1 (6 bases). Trimming stripped 8 bases from V and 6 bases from J, with 14 bases between. There are 13 residues in the CDR3. In germline, CDR1 is SGHTA, CDR2 FQGTGA. This chain's CDR3 is CASSPGVGNEQFF. Here the CDR3 DNA reads TGTGCCAGCTCTCCAGGGGTCGGCAATGAGCAGTTCTTC. The variable domain in full, completed from reference TRBV7-3 and TRBJ2-1, reads GAGVSQTPSNKVTEKGKYVELRCDPISGHTALYWYRQSLGQGPEFLIYFQGTGAADDSGLPNDRFFAVRPEGSVSTLKIQRTERGDSAVYLCASSPGVGNEQFFGPGTRLTVL.

This clone was counted between two and nine times. The CDR3 region is CASSQDSLAYYGYTF. As DNA, the CDR3 is TGCGCCAGCAGCCAAGATTCCCTCGCGTACTATGGCTACACCTTC. V is TRBV4-3 and J is TRBJ1-2; D is unclear. Germline CDR1 LGHNA, CDR2 YSLEER. V lost 0 bases and J 3 bases, leaving 11 bases between the germline ends. The CDR3 sequence is 15 residues long.

About this clone: A read error may produce the germline difference seen at one junction end. The CDR3 loop reads CASSYWGGRSNEQYF. The CDR3 DNA is TGTGCCAGCAGTTACTGGGGGGGGCGCTCCAACGAGCAGTACTTC. The chain is built from TRBV6-2 or TRBV6-3 and TRBJ2-7; possibly TRBD2 for D (7 bases). The CDR3 extends over 15 amino acids. Germline CDR1 and CDR2: MNHEY and SVGEGT.

This clone came up once. CDR3 loop: CASSLVGTDTEAFF. In DNA form, the CDR3 reads TGTGCCAGCAGCTTAGTTGGGACAGACACTGAAGCTTTCTTT. V usage is TRBV11-2 and J usage is TRBJ1-1; 7 nucleotides match TRBD1. Germline CDR1 and CDR2: SGHAT and FQNNGV. The length of the CDR3 is 14 residues. The trim removed 1 base at V and 3 bases at J, leaving 2 bases unmatched.

The V and J genes are TRBV12-3 or TRBV12-4 and TRBJ1-1; D might be TRBD1 (6 bases). The CDR3 sequence is 13 residues long. V gave up 5 bases and J gave up 3 bases, with 10 bases separating them. In nucleotides, the CDR3 is TGTGCCAGCAGTATCTACAGGGACACTGAAGCTTTCTTT. This codes for CASSIYRDTEAFF.

The gene calls are TRBV9 and TRBJ1-5, with D perhaps matching TRBD1 (6 bases). The CDR3 loop spans 17 amino acids. Trimming took 4 bases from V and 0 from J, leaving 17 bases between them. Per the germline V gene, CDR1 is SGDLS and CDR2 is YYNGEE. DNA for the CDR3: TGTGCCAGCAGCCCAGGGGCCAACCACGATAGCAATCAGCCCCAGCATTTT. It yields the protein CASSPGANHDSNQPQHF.

This clone was seen a few times. The V and J genes are TRBV5-1 and TRBJ2-1; TRBD2 aligns across 8 bases. The germline V gene has CDR1 SGHRS and CDR2 YFSETQ. Losses at the gene ends were 0 bases for V and 6 bases for J; bases not matched to a gene: 8. This CDR3 is built from 16 residues. As DNA, the CDR3 is TGCGCCAGCAGCTTGGGTTGGGCGGGGGGAACCAATGAGCAGTTCTTC. Translating it yields CASSLGWAGGTNEQFF.

This rearrangement joins TRBV5-1 to TRBJ1-2, with 8 bases aligning to TRBD1. The CDR3 totals 16 residues. The trim removed 4 bases at V and 0 bases at J, leaving 8 bases unmatched. The germline gives CDR1 SGHRS, CDR2 YFSETQ. CDR3 DNA: TGCGCCAGCAGCCGTTACCGGACAGGGACTAACTATGGCTACACCTTC. Translating gives CASSRYRTGTNYGYTF. The full variable domain, completed using reference TRBV5-1 and TRBJ1-2, is KAGVTQTPRYLIKTRGQQVTLSCSPISGHRSVSWYQQTPGQGLQFLFEYFSETQRNKGNFPGRFSGRQFSNSRSEMNVSTLELGDSALYLCASSRYRTGTNYGYTFGSGTRLTVV.

Here the CDR3 reads CASSLWPPEADTQYF. The CDR3 nucleotides are TGTGCCAGCAGCTTGTGGCCCCCGGAGGCAGATACGCAGTATTTT. This rearrangement joins TRBV5-4 to TRBJ2-3, with D perhaps TRBD2 (5 bases). Germline V gene lookup returns CDR1 SGHNT and CDR2 YYREEE (reference sequence). V shed 1 base and J shed 4 bases, with 13 bases lying between them. CDR3 length: 15 residues.

This chain uses TRBV27 with TRBJ1-2; tentatively, D is TRBD1 (5 bases). Germline CDR1 is MNHEY and CDR2 is SMNVEV (reference sequence). V was pared by 10 bases and J by 4 bases, with 16 bases between. CDR3 length: 13 amino acids. Here the CDR3 reads CAIKIPGFYGYTF. As DNA, the CDR3 is TGTGCCATCAAGATCCCAGGGTTCTATGGCTACACCTTC.

The rearrangement uses TRBV19 and TRBJ1-2; D not certain. V dropped 7 bases and J dropped 8 bases, with 11 bases sitting between them. Germline CDR1 is LNHDA and CDR2 is SQIVND (reference sequence). The CDR3 runs 11 residues. Here the CDR3 DNA reads TGTGCCAGTAACGGCGGACTAGGCTACACCTTC. Translation: CASNGGLGYTF.

The J gene is TRBJ1-2, the V gene TRBV5-1; D is unclear. This CDR3 has 14 amino acids. V was clipped by 5 bases and J by 2 bases, with 13 bases between them. CDR1 SGHRS and CDR2 YFSETQ come from the germline V gene. This CDR3 is CASSLPTLNYGYTF. The CDR3 DNA is TGCGCCAGCAGTCTCCCCACCCTAAACTATGGCTACACCTTC.

This chain's CDR3 is CASSPPGQGQYEQYF. The CDR3 region has the DNA TGTGCCAGCTCACCACCGGGACAGGGACAGTACGAGCAGTACTTC. The gene calls are TRBV18 and TRBJ2-7; 9 bases map to TRBD1. The CDR3 runs 15 residues. The V gene's germline CDR1 is KGHSH and CDR2 LQKENI. V trimming: 0 bases; J trimming: 4 bases; junction bases outside the gene matches: 4.

The genes are TRBV12-5 and TRBJ1-4, with D tentatively TRBD1 (5 bases). The germline gives CDR1 LGHNT, CDR2 FRNRAP. Trimming shortened V by 0 bases and J by 6 bases, and 14 bases separated the two germline ends. There are 16 residues in the CDR3. CDR3 DNA: TGTGCTAGTGGTTTGGTGGGGGGACTTCTGGATGAAAAACTGTTTTTT. As protein: CASGLVGGLLDEKLFF.

The rearrangement joins TRBV30 to TRBJ1-1; TRBD1 matches at 9 bases. V shed 1 base, J shed 3 bases, and the junction held 6 bases outside the gene matches. The CDR3 extends over 15 amino acids. The germline gives CDR1 GTSNPN, CDR2 SVGIG (reference sequence). The CDR3 bases are TGTGCCTGGAGTGATACAGGGGGCTCTCACACTGAAGCTTTCTTT. It encodes CAWSDTGGSHTEAFF.

The chain carries TRBV2 and TRBJ2-7; 7 nucleotides match TRBD2. Trimming at V came to 6 bases and at J to 4 bases, leaving 6 bases not matched to a gene. The CDR3 is made up of 13 amino acids. In germline, CDR1 is SNHLY, CDR2 FYNNEI. The CDR3 nucleotides are TGTGCCAGCAGCCCGGGGGGAATGTACGAGCAGTACGTC. It translates to CASSPGGMYEQYV.

V usage is TRBV19 and J usage is TRBJ1-2; D is uncertain. Germline lookup yields CDR1 LNHDA and CDR2 SQIVND (reference sequence). The CDR3 covers 12 residues. The germline V and J ends were trimmed by 11 bases and 8 bases, with 18 bases remaining between them. The CDR3 DNA sequence: TGTGCCTGCCAGACCATAGCCGGGGGCTACACCTTC. It yields the protein CACQTIAGGYTF.

V usage is TRBV20-1 and J usage is TRBJ1-1; D is unresolved. Germline loops: CDR1 DFQATT, CDR2 SNEGSKA (reference sequence). The CDR3 sequence is 11 residues long. Trimming pared 4 bases from V and 6 bases from J, leaving 9 bases between. The DNA for the CDR3 is TGCAGTGCTAAGACATGGGCTGAAGCTTTCTTT. Translation gives CSAKTWAEAFF.

The chain is built from TRBV9 and TRBJ1-1, with D possibly being TRBD1 (5 bases). The CDR3 is 14 residues long. V lost 1 base and J 0 bases, leaving 7 bases between the germline ends. Germline V CDR1 and CDR2: SGDLS, YYNGEE. CDR3 sequence (DNA): TGTGCCAGCAGCGTACAGGGTATGAACACTGAAGCTTTCTTT. Its translation is CASSVQGMNTEAFF.

CDR3 nucleotide sequence: TGTGCCTGGAGTCCCAAGACAGGCTCGGGGAACACCATATATTTT. This encodes CAWSPKTGSGNTIYF. The V gene is TRBV30, the J gene TRBJ1-3; tentative D call: TRBD1 (6 bases). This CDR3 region has 15 residues. The V end was cut by 2 bases, the J end by 7 bases, with 18 bases between. The germline V gene encodes CDR1 GTSNPN and CDR2 SVGIG (reference sequence).

The chain carries TRBV2 and TRBJ2-3; TRBD2 agrees at 7 bases. CDR1 SNHLY and CDR2 FYNNEI come from the germline V gene. The CDR3 length is 14 residues. V shed 4 bases, J shed 1 base, and the junction held 2 bases outside the gene matches. The CDR3 loop reads CASSVTSGTDTQYF. CDR3 coding DNA: TGTGCCAGCAGTGTAACTAGCGGCACAGATACGCAGTATTTT.

J is TRBJ1-1 and V is TRBV7-9; the match to TRBD1 covers 7 bases. Germline CDR1 and CDR2: SEHNR and FQNEAQ (reference sequence). V lost 5 bases to trimming and J lost 0 bases; unmatched junction nucleotides: 9. This CDR3 is 16 amino acids long. The CDR3, as DNA: TGTGCCAGCAGCCCGACAGGGTATAGAATGAACACTGAAGCTTTCTTT. As protein: CASSPTGYRMNTEAFF.